This T cell receptor (beta chain) was sequenced during a study of cytomegalovirus exposure and HLA in healthy donors. PCR involved 60 Vbeta and 13 Jbeta primers. Profiled with immunoSEQ multiplex PCR; TCRdb holds only in-frame clones, not every one. The data hold around 200,000 clones, with about 80% observed a single time. Trimming at V came to 0 bases and at J to 8 bases, leaving 11 bases not matched to a gene. Germline-derived CDR1 and CDR2 are SEHNR and FQNEAQ (reference sequence). The CDR3 sequence is 17 residues long. V gene TRBV7-9 combines with J gene TRBJ1-2; 11 bases fit TRBD1. The source is a woman between 45 and 60 years old in good health and CMV-seropositive. Sequences were obtained from PBMCs. Here the CDR3 DNA reads TGTGCCAGCAGCTTAGCGCGGACAGGGGGCAGATTTAAGGGCTACACCTTC. Its protein is CASSLARTGGRFKGYTF. The whole variable domain, remainder taken from reference TRBV7-9 and TRBJ1-2, is DTGVSQNPRHKITKRGQNVTFRCDPISEHNRLYWYRQTLGQGPEFLTYFQNEAQLEKSRLLSDRFSAERPKGSFSTLEIQRTEQGDSAMYLCASSLARTGGRFKGYTFGSGTRLTVV.